The present entry profiles one T cell receptor beta chain with its context. Its antigen remains unknown. The sample is drawn from a study of vaccination and CD4 T cells after COVID-19. Sequencing of the DNA from cultured CD4+ T cells was carried out with the Oncomine TCR Beta short-read assay. Using its own MiXCR run on the PCR reads, TCRdb lists one record per CDR3 protein. The profile shows roughly 20,000 distinct CDR3 sequences, around 68% of them singletons. Treatment in this sample: approximately 9-day PBMC culture with coronavirus spike peptide pools or control peptides (ViraFEST assay). Under the ViraFEST approach, antigen-specific T cells were expanded with peptide pools and TCRs subsequently sequenced. Every well contained under 2.5 million PBMCs, which were grown with 9.5 to 10 IU/ml IL-2 and 9 to 10 ug/ml peptide pools. Study-wide results and limits: The study found that a median around 90% of reactive clones in convalescent patients appeared only post-vaccination.

This material consisted of CD4+ T cells from blood, cultured in vitro, taken before SARS-CoV-2 vaccination. The TCR was taken from a human donor who received a COVID-19 vaccine.

The DNA of the CDR3 is TGTGCCAGTAGGTCGACAGGGCACCCTGGAAACACCATATATTTT. As protein: CASRSTGHPGNTIYF. The chain joins TRBV19 to TRBJ1-3; 7 bases match TRBD1. Germline-derived CDR1 and CDR2 are LNHDA and SQIVND (reference sequence). This CDR3 comprises 15 residues. V shed 6 bases, J shed 2 bases, and the junction held 7 bases outside the gene matches.